A selection of T cell receptor beta chains follows, all from one sample in a study of blood T cells in healthy people across ages. One entry per CDR3 protein, called by TCRdb with MiXCR from the 5' RACE reads. The data contain 800,000 to 1,000,000 distinct CDR3 sequences, roughly 50% of them singletons. The sequencing sample was made of blood. The source of these receptors is a man aged 25-40 years in good health. The CDR3 runs from the conserved cysteine through the conserved F or W. A D gene is named only where the DNA matches it firmly. A clone size is listed for some rows: how often the clone was seen (once, few, many), or a class if it is expanded.

j_call d_call clone_size v_call cdr3_aa cdr3_nt
TRBJ2-2 TRBD1 NA TRBV7-8 CASTLEVRDRGTGELFF TGTGCCAGCACACTAGAGGTCCGGGACAGGGGCACCGGGGAGCTGTTTTTT
TRBJ1-2 NA NA TRBV3-1 CASGGDTGIGYTF TGTGCCAGCGGCGGGGACACCGGAATTGGCTACACCTTC
TRBJ1-5 NA NA TRBV12-3/TRBV12-4 CASTEVQPQHF TGTGCCAGCACCGAGGTTCAGCCCCAGCATTTT
TRBJ2-4 NA few TRBV6-1 CASSEVSDTENIQYF TGTGCCAGCAGTGAGGTATCGGACACCGAAAACATTCAGTACTTC
TRBJ2-5 TRBD2 few TRBV12-3/TRBV12-4 CASSWSSGGQETQYF TGTGCCAGCAGTTGGAGTAGCGGGGGCCAAGAGACCCAGTACTTC
TRBJ1-2 NA NA TRBV10-3 CAITAEVSDGYTF TGTGCCATCACCGCCGAGGTCAGCGATGGCTACACCTTC
TRBJ2-3 TRBD2 NA TRBV20-1 CSALLGRGGADTQYF TGCAGTGCCCTCTTGGGGCGGGGGGGCGCAGATACGCAGTATTTT
TRBJ1-1 NA NA TRBV28 CASSETLSMNTEAFF TGTGCCAGCAGTGAGACACTTAGTATGAACACTGAAGCTTTCTTT
TRBJ1-6 NA few TRBV10-3 CAIMNRGDGSPLHF TGTGCCATCATGAACCGGGGAGACGGTTCACCCCTCCACTTT
TRBJ2-1 TRBD2 few TRBV20-1 CSATSVYEQFF TGCAGTGCAACTAGCGTTTATGAGCAGTTCTTC
TRBJ2-5 TRBD1 many TRBV28 CASSLATGTTETQYF TGTGCCAGCAGTTTAGCGACAGGGACGACAGAGACCCAGTACTTC
TRBJ1-4 NA NA TRBV7-9 CASSTFTTNEKLFF TGTGCCAGCAGCACATTTACAACTAATGAAAAACTGTTTTTT
TRBJ2-7 TRBD2 NA TRBV7-2 CASSLVGLAGVEQYF TGTGCCAGCAGCTTAGTTGGACTAGCGGGGGTCGAGCAGTACTTC
TRBJ2-1 TRBD1 NA TRBV10-3 CAIRGDRGGNEQFF TGTGCCATCAGGGGGGACAGGGGAGGAAATGAGCAGTTCTTC
TRBJ1-1 TRBD1 NA TRBV6-6 CASSYTLQGVNTEAFF TGTGCCAGCAGCTACACCTTACAGGGGGTGAACACTGAAGCTTTCTTT
TRBJ2-1 TRBD2 NA TRBV12-3/TRBV12-4 CAGTQGGTSGPLTYNEQFF TGTGCCGGCACCCAGGGAGGGACTAGCGGGCCCCTCACCTACAATGAGCAGTTCTTC
TRBJ2-1 NA many TRBV4-3 CASSQDVGTVVQFF TGCGCCAGCAGCCAAGACGTCGGTACAGTCGTGCAGTTCTTC
TRBJ2-5 TRBD1 NA TRBV4-3 CASSPSQGAGETQYF TGCGCCAGCAGCCCCAGCCAGGGGGCCGGGGAGACCCAGTACTTC
TRBJ2-4 NA many TRBV29-1 CSVEEGHGNIQYF TGCAGCGTTGAAGAAGGCCACGGGAACATTCAGTACTTC
TRBJ2-1 NA once TRBV20-1 CSVGEDQYNEQFF TGCAGTGTCGGCGAAGACCAATACAATGAGCAGTTCTTC
TRBJ2-3 NA NA TRBV6-1 CASSDRLPGDTQYF TGTGCCAGCAGTGACAGGCTACCGGGAGATACGCAGTATTTT
TRBJ2-7 TRBD2 NA TRBV9 CASSVGLGTSGGYEQYF TGTGCCAGCAGCGTAGGACTTGGGACTAGCGGGGGGTACGAGCAGTACTTC
TRBJ2-5 NA NA TRBV20-1 CSARVLPQYF TGCAGTGCTAGAGTACTGCCCCAGTACTTC
TRBJ2-2 TRBD2 few TRBV3-1 CASSPVLRAGSPGELFF TGTGCCAGCAGCCCGGTACTACGAGCGGGGAGCCCCGGGGAGCTGTTTTTT
TRBJ2-7 NA NA TRBV20-1 CSARDFERDSPYEQYF TGCAGTGCTAGAGATTTTGAGCGGGACAGTCCCTACGAGCAGTACTTC
TRBJ1-2 TRBD1 NA TRBV9 CASSVETGGDYGYTF TGTGCCAGCAGCGTAGAGACAGGGGGCGACTATGGCTACACCTTC